The present entry profiles one TCR beta chain with its context. Its specificity is not known. The read is 3 residues too short to cover the CDR3 end, so that end is filled in from the germline J gene. The data originate from a study of T cell clonality in common variable immunodeficiency. Study results and limitations: CVID subjects had higher TCRbeta clonality than healthy controls, most marked in about a third. Links between repertoire features and CVID complications were heterogeneity-limited. Fewer TCRbeta clones were shared among CVID subjects than controls.

CVID and control samples used equivalent genomic DNA input. The assay was immunoSEQ multiplex PCR, and TCRdb's table has in-frame clones only and misses some. Observed in the sample are around 55,000 clones, none of them singletons. This CDR3 is 14 amino acids long. Germline V gene sequence: CDR1 SGHAT, CDR2 FQNNGV. The source is a person aged 18-70 years in good health. The genes are TRBV11-2 and TRBJ2-5; 8 positions match TRBD1. The sequencing sample was made of peripheral blood mononuclear cells. This CDR3 is CASSSDRVVDTQYF. The part of the CDR3 DNA that was read is TGTGCCAGCAGCTCGGACAGGGTCGTGGATACC.